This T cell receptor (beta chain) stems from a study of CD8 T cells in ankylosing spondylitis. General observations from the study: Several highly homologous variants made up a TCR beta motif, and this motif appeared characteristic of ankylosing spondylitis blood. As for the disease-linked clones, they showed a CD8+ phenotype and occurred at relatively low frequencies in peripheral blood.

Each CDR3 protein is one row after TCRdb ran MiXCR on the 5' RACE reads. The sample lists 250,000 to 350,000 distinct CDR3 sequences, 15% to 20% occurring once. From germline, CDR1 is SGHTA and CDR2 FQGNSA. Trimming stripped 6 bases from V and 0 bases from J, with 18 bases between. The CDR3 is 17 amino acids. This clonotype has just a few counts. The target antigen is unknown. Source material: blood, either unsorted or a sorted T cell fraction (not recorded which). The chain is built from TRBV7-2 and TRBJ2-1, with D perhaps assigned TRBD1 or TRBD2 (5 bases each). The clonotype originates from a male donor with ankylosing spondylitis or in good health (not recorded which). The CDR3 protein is CASRGFGAKSSYNEQFF. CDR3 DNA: TGTGCCAGCAGGGGTTTCGGGGCAAAGAGCTCCTACAATGAGCAGTTCTTC.